These T cell receptor beta chains were read from a single sample in a study of CD4 T cells in relation to SARS-CoV-2 and coronaviruses. These receptors have no identified antigens. TCRdb's copy holds only in-frame clones and misses some; the assay was immunoSEQ multiplex PCR. The sample yields some 16,000 clones, 75% to 85% seen once. Sequencing was done on a sample of CD4+ T cells from PBMCs, cultured in vitro. All receptors come from a human donor in good health. Both conserved end residues are part of each CDR3. A D gene is named only where the DNA matches it firmly. Clone size is given for some rows only: seen once, a few or many times, or a class if the clone is expanded.

V: TRBV5-4; J: TRBJ2-1; D: TRBD2; size: .; CDR3: CASSFNIAGVGEQFF
V: TRBV7-8; J: TRBJ2-7; D: TRBD2; size: .; CDR3: CASSIGLANEQYF
V: TRBV7-9; J: TRBJ2-6; D: .; size: .; CDR3: CASTRSSGANVLTF
V: TRBV13; J: TRBJ1-2; D: .; size: once; CDR3: CASSTRRIGRGYTF
V: TRBV6-2/TRBV6-3; J: TRBJ2-1; D: TRBD2; size: .; CDR3: CASSRPLLAGGRRNEQFF
V: TRBV5-4; J: TRBJ2-3; D: TRBD2; size: .; CDR3: CASKTRGLAGAPDTQYF
V: TRBV4-3; J: TRBJ2-3; D: TRBD2; size: .; CDR3: CASSRLAGAGTDTQYF
V: TRBV7-2; J: TRBJ1-2; D: .; size: once; CDR3: CASRRGGNYGYTF
V: TRBV7-2; J: TRBJ2-5; D: .; size: .; CDR3: CASSPPSSRTQYF
V: TRBV7-9; J: TRBJ1-2; D: .; size: .; CDR3: CASSSYGYTF
V: TRBV6-2/TRBV6-3; J: TRBJ1-1; D: .; size: .; CDR3: CASSSGRNTEAFF
V: TRBV23-1; J: TRBJ1-2; D: TRBD1; size: .; CDR3: CASPDGQGRLSSGYTF
V: TRBV7-9; J: TRBJ1-1; D: TRBD1; size: once; CDR3: CASSSNTGGYNEAFF
V: TRBV7-2; J: TRBJ2-1; D: .; size: .; CDR3: CASSLVPSSPYNEQFF
V: TRBV11-2; J: TRBJ1-5; D: TRBD1; size: .; CDR3: CASTRGQQDQPQHF
V: TRBV5-8; J: TRBJ1-2; D: .; size: .; CDR3: CASSFGGSYGYTF
V: TRBV19; J: TRBJ2-1; D: TRBD2; size: once; CDR3: CASSMIYIGGGSAYNEQFF
V: TRBV4-3; J: TRBJ1-6; D: .; size: few; CDR3: CASSRDRHNSPLHF
V: TRBV7-7; J: TRBJ2-3; D: .; size: .; CDR3: CASSLGPVDTQYF
V: TRBV4-3; J: TRBJ1-4; D: .; size: .; CDR3: CASSQGERTTNEKLFF
V: TRBV19; J: TRBJ1-6; D: .; size: .; CDR3: CASSILGAENSPLHF
V: TRBV6-5; J: TRBJ1-3; D: .; size: .; CDR3: CASSYSSRSSGNTIYF
V: TRBV3-1/TRBV3-2; J: TRBJ2-5; D: TRBD2; size: .; CDR3: CASSQDFLELGGETQYF
V: TRBV2; J: TRBJ2-3; D: .; size: .; CDR3: CASGFAGRYTDTQYF
V: TRBV5-4; J: TRBJ2-7; D: TRBD2; size: .; CDR3: CASSLAGLVGEQYF
V: TRBV5-6; J: TRBJ1-1; D: .; size: .; CDR3: CASSTNSGSNTEAFF
V: TRBV6-2/TRBV6-3; J: TRBJ1-5; D: .; size: .; CDR3: CASSYGTQYQPQHF
V: TRBV5-6; J: TRBJ1-2; D: .; size: .; CDR3: CASSVGTTSLYTF
V: TRBV10-3; J: TRBJ1-2; D: .; size: once; CDR3: CAISESLFPRSRYGYTF
V: TRBV7-9; J: TRBJ2-5; D: .; size: once; CDR3: CASSLTSFIQYF
V: TRBV3-1/TRBV3-2; J: TRBJ2-3; D: .; size: .; CDR3: CASSLRLYTQYF
V: TRBV6-5; J: TRBJ1-5; D: .; size: once; CDR3: CASSYSHSNQPQHF